One and the same sample provided the 5 T cell receptor beta chains below, sequenced in a study of T cell responses to AZD1222 COVID-19 vaccine. Libraries were prepared by immunoSEQ multiplex PCR; TCRdb keeps only in-frame clonotypes and omits some of them. This sample has about 150,000 clones, with roughly nine tenths found just once. The sample here was peripheral blood, taken 28 days after the second AZD1222 dose. These receptors were taken from an adult who received the AZD1222 COVID-19 vaccine.

The chain recombines TRBV4-1 with TRBJ1-1; maybe TRBD1 (5 bases). The CDR3 sequence is 18 residues long. Trimming pared 0 bases from V and 4 bases from J, leaving 21 bases between. The germline gives CDR1 MGHRA, CDR2 YSYEKL. CDR3 region: CASSQDLGGKLFPTEAFF. The CDR3 DNA reads as TGCGCCAGCAGCCAAGATTTGGGGGGAAAGCTTTTTCCCACTGAAGCTTTCTTT.

The genes are TRBV4-1 and TRBJ2-1; 9 nucleotides align to TRBD2. Trimming at V came to 1 base and at J to 8 bases, leaving 15 bases not matched to a gene. The CDR3 spans 18 residues. Germline V gene lookup returns CDR1 MGHRA and CDR2 YSYEKL. As DNA, the CDR3 is TGCGCCAGCAGCCAAGTATATGTTCGCGGGGGGGCCGGGTATGAGCAGTTCTTC. The encoded protein is CASSQVYVRGGAGYEQFF.

The chain carries TRBV27 and TRBJ1-1, with D maybe TRBD1 (6 bases). The CDR3 has 14 residues. V was trimmed by 3 bases and J by 1 base, leaving 9 bases between them. Germline V gene data show CDR1 as MNHEY and CDR2 as SMNVEV (reference sequence). CDR3 sequence (DNA): TGTGCCAGCAGTTTCCCAGGGGCGAACACTGAAGCTTTCTTT. It yields the protein CASSFPGANTEAFF.

The chain couples TRBV29-1 to TRBJ2-7; 8 bases match TRBD1. The CDR3 covers 15 residues. Unmatched junction bases numbered 8, after V lost 4 bases and J lost 0 bases. Germline V CDR1 and CDR2: SQVTM, ANQGSEA. In nucleotides, the CDR3 is TGCAGCGTTGCCGGACAGGGAAATAGCTCCTACGAGCAGTACTTC. Amino acid sequence: CSVAGQGNSSYEQYF.

The chain recombines TRBV4-3 with TRBJ2-5; TRBD1 aligns across 7 bases. There are 15 residues in the CDR3. Germline values: CDR1 LGHNA, CDR2 YSLEER. V was pared by 1 base and J by 4 bases, with 6 bases of the junction left unmatched. The CDR3 spells CASSQGQGGGETQYF. CDR3 sequence (DNA): TGCGCCAGCAGCCAAGGACAGGGCGGAGGAGAGACCCAGTACTTC.